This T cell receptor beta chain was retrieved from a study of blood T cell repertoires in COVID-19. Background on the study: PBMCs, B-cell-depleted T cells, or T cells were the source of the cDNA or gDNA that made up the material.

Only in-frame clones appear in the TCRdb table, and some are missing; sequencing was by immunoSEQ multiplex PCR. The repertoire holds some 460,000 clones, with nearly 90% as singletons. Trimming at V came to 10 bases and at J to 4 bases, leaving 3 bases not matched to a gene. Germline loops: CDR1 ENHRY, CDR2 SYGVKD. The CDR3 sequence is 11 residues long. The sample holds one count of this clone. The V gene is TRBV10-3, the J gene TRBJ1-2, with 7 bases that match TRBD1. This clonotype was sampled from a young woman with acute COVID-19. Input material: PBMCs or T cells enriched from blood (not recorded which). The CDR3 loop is CATSGGYGYTF. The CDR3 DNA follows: TGTGCCACCTCAGGGGGCTATGGCTACACCTTC.